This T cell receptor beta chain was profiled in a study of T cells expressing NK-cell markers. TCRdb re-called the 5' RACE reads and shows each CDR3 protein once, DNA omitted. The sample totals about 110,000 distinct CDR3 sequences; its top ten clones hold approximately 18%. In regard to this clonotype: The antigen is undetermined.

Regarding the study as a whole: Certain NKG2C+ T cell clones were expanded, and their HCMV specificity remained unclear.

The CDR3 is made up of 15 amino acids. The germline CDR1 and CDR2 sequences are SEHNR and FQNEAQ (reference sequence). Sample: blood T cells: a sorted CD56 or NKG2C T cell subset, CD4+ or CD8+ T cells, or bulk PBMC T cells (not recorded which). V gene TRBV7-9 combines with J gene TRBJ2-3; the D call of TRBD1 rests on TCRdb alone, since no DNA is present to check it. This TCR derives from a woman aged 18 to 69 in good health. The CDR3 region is CASSSTGTLTDTQYF.